The sequence of this TCR beta chain was determined in a study of T cell changes during pregnancy in multiple sclerosis. TCRdb's copy holds only in-frame clones and misses some; the assay was immunoSEQ multiplex PCR. The sample has some 110,000 clones, 80% to 95% seen once. V was pared by 7 bases and J by 0 bases, with 10 bases between. This CDR3 has 13 residues. Germline CDR1 and CDR2: MNHNS and SASEGT. V gene TRBV6-1 combines with J gene TRBJ2-7; possible D gene TRBD1, 5 bases. The sequences come from peripheral blood, collected after pregnancy. This receptor was taken from a female donor with multiple sclerosis, enrolled in a pregnancy study. CDR3 amino acids: CASNPDNSYEQYF. Here the CDR3 DNA reads TGTGCCAGCAACCCGGACAACTCCTACGAGCAGTACTTC.